Below are 18 T cell receptor beta chains sequenced from a single sample in a study of blood T cell repertoires in COVID-19. Clones were sequenced by immunoSEQ multiplex PCR, and TCRdb holds only the in-frame ones, with some missing. The top ten hold approximately 12% of the sample, which has over 90,000 clones, around 84% seen once. Input material: peripheral blood. All receptors derive from a human donor in a cohort sampled during active COVID-19.

The chain uses TRBV7-9 and TRBJ2-1, with D possibly TRBD1 on 6 matching bases. Deletions cut 1 base from V and 1 base from J, with 20 bases between. Per germline, CDR1 SEHNR and CDR2 FQNEAQ (reference sequence). The CDR3 extends over 19 amino acids. The DNA of the CDR3 is TGTGCCAGCAGCTTAGTCGGTTCTTCTGGGGGCGGATCCTACAATGAGCAGTTCTTC. Its protein product is CASSLVGSSGGGSYNEQFF.

The chain recombines TRBV25-1 with TRBJ2-3, with D maybe TRBD1 (5 bases). Looked up from germline, CDR1 is MGHDK and CDR2 is SYGVNS. Trimming pared 5 bases from V and 1 base from J, leaving 16 bases between. The CDR3 spans 16 residues. The CDR3 reads CASSKSGAEGTDTQYF. The DNA of the CDR3 is TGTGCCAGCAGTAAGAGTGGGGCAGAAGGCACAGATACGCAGTATTTT.

The genes are TRBV5-1 and TRBJ2-1; possibly TRBD1 for D (5 bases). This CDR3 contains 14 residues. Germline loops: CDR1 SGHRS, CDR2 YFSETQ. V was pared by 0 bases and J by 5 bases, with 9 bases between. This CDR3 is CASSLVAGNNEQFF. DNA of the CDR3: TGCGCCAGCAGCTTGGTGGCAGGGAACAATGAGCAGTTCTTC.

This clone turned up a few times. This chain joins TRBV19 and TRBJ2-1, with 8 bases matching TRBD1. Germline CDR1 LNHDA, CDR2 SQIVND (reference sequence). There are 14 residues in the CDR3. With 4 bases clipped from V and 6 bases from J, the junction kept 5 bases outside the gene matches. CDR3: CASSRDRNVNEQFF. CDR3 nucleotide sequence: TGTGCCAGTAGTAGGGACAGGAACGTCAATGAGCAGTTCTTC. The entire variable domain, with the rest obtained from reference TRBV19 and TRBJ2-1, is as follows: DGGITQSPKYLFRKEGQNVTLSCEQNLNHDAMYWYRQDPGQGLRLIYYSQIVNDFQKGDIAEGYSVSREKKESFPLTVTSAQKNPTAFYLCASSRDRNVNEQFFGPGTRLTVL.

This chain joins TRBV5-5 and TRBJ2-1; a possible D gene is TRBD1 (6 bases). The CDR3 runs 15 residues. The V end lost 5 bases, the J end lost 6 bases, and 18 bases lay between the germline ends. Germline V lookup: CDR1 SGHKS, CDR2 YYEKEE (reference sequence). The CDR3 DNA reads TGTGCCAGCAGTCGACCCGGGACACAGGGCAATGAGCAGTTCTTC. Amino acid sequence: CASSRPGTQGNEQFF.

The V and J genes are TRBV12-3 or TRBV12-4 and TRBJ2-7; 7 bases line up with TRBD1. The CDR3 loop spans 13 amino acids. V shed 5 bases, J shed 2 bases, and the junction held 3 bases outside the gene matches. For the CDR3, the DNA is TGTGCCAGCAGTCGCCAGGGGGCCTACGAGCAGTACTTC. The encoded protein is CASSRQGAYEQYF.

This chain uses TRBV5-1 with TRBJ1-1, with TRBD1 matching 10 bases. The ends lost 4 bases at V and 5 bases at J; junction bases unmatched: 8. The CDR3 has 15 residues. CDR1 and CDR2 (germline): SGHRS, YFSETQ. The CDR3 sequence: CASSTGQGEGTEAFF. The CDR3 DNA reads TGCGCCAGCAGCACAGGACAGGGGGAGGGGACTGAAGCTTTCTTT.

This rearrangement joins TRBV29-1 to TRBJ1-2; D is possibly TRBD1 (6 bases). V lost 3 bases, J lost 8 bases, and 16 bases lay in between. This CDR3 has 13 residues. Germline lookup yields CDR1 SQVTM and CDR2 ANQGSEA. CDR3 in amino acids: CSVDFAGVEGYTF. DNA for the CDR3: TGCAGCGTTGATTTCGCAGGGGTAGAAGGCTACACCTTC.

The genes are TRBV29-1 and TRBJ2-5; perhaps TRBD2 as D (6 bases). V was shortened by 6 bases and J by 7 bases, with 12 bases between the two germline ends. In germline, CDR1 is SQVTM, CDR2 ANQGSEA. The CDR3 spans 11 residues. CDR3 coding DNA: TGCAGCGTGCGGTTGGGGGGGACCCAGTACTTC. This gives the protein CSVRLGGTQYF.

The chain is built from TRBV12-5 and TRBJ2-4, with D possibly being TRBD1 (5 bases). Trimming took off 5 bases at V and 7 bases at J, with 15 bases between the two ends. Germline V gene lookup returns CDR1 LGHNT and CDR2 FRNRAP. The CDR3 is made up of 14 amino acids. CDR3 bases: TGTGCTAGTGGTCTGACCGGGCAGGGTAACATTCAGTACTTC. This encodes CASGLTGQGNIQYF.

The chain couples TRBV6-5 to TRBJ2-5; 11 bases line up with TRBD2. The CDR3 is 14 amino acids. V lost 6 bases, J lost 3 bases, and 3 bases stayed unmatched. Per the germline V gene, CDR1 is MNHEY and CDR2 is SVGAGI. In nucleotides, the CDR3 is TGTGCCAGCAGCTCGGGACTAGCGGAAGAGACCCAGTACTTC. As protein: CASSSGLAEETQYF.

CDR3 sequence reads: CASSRGTVNYEQYF. In nucleotides, the CDR3 is TGCGCCAGCAGCCGGGGGACAGTCAACTACGAGCAGTACTTC. V and J are TRBV5-1 and TRBJ2-7; D possibly corresponds to TRBD1 (7 bases). The germline gives CDR1 SGHRS, CDR2 YFSETQ. There are 14 residues in the CDR3. V dropped 4 bases and J dropped 3 bases, with 14 bases sitting between them.

V is TRBV12-3 or TRBV12-4 and J is TRBJ1-2; D remains unclear. V lost 9 bases to trimming and J lost 4 bases, with 15 bases between them. The CDR3 length is 13 residues. CDR3 region: CASSRDTLYGYTF. The CDR3 DNA reads as TGTGCCAGTTCCCGAGACACCCTCTATGGCTACACCTTC.

The chain combines TRBV7-2 with TRBJ2-3; D gene uncertain. In germline, CDR1 is SGHTA, CDR2 FQGNSA. Between the trimmed V and J ends, which lost 3 bases and 5 bases, there was a span of 6 bases. This CDR3 comprises 12 residues. The CDR3 nucleotides read TGTGCCAGCAGCTTTCAGCGAGATACGCAGTATTTT. As protein: CASSFQRDTQYF.

This clone is a singleton in its sample. The chain links TRBV5-1 to TRBJ2-3, with TRBD2 as a possible D gene (5 bases). Germline V lookup: CDR1 SGHRS, CDR2 YFSETQ. CDR3 size: 12 residues. The V end was cut by 5 bases, the J end by 8 bases, with 12 bases between. CDR3 sequence: CASSHDAGTQYF. The CDR3 coding sequence is TGCGCCAGCAGTCACGATGCGGGTACGCAGTATTTT. The variable domain in full, completed from reference TRBV5-1 and TRBJ2-3, reads KAGVTQTPRYLIKTRGQQVTLSCSPISGHRSVSWYQQTPGQGLQFLFEYFSETQRNKGNFPGRFSGRQFSNSRSEMNVSTLELGDSALYLCASSHDAGTQYFGPGTRLTVL.

In DNA form, the CDR3 reads TGCAGCGTTGGGCCTGGGGCCAACGTCCTGACTTTC. Protein sequence: CSVGPGANVLTF. This rearrangement joins TRBV29-1 to TRBJ2-6; no reliable D call. The V end was cut by 4 bases, the J end by 2 bases, with 3 bases between. CDR3 size: 12 residues. The germline V gene encodes CDR1 SQVTM and CDR2 ANQGSEA.

The chain uses TRBV10-3 and TRBJ2-3, with D uncertain. V shed 3 bases and J shed 5 bases, with 6 bases lying between them. From germline, CDR1 is ENHRY and CDR2 SYGVKD. This CDR3 comprises 12 residues. The CDR3 region is CAISDGLDTQYF. The CDR3 DNA is TGTGCCATCAGTGACGGGTTAGATACGCAGTATTTT.

This chain joins TRBV5-6 and TRBJ1-1; D gene ambiguous. This CDR3 contains 15 residues. V lost 1 base and J lost 1, with 11 bases in between. Germline assignment: CDR1 SGHDT and CDR2 YYEEEE. The CDR3, as DNA: TGTGCCAGCAGCTTGCTCGCAGTCCGGAACACTGAAGCTTTCTTT. Protein: CASSLLAVRNTEAFF.